The source of this TCR beta chain is a study of glioma-infiltrating T cells after dendritic cell vaccination (dated by TCRdb to 2016 to 2017). Context from the whole study: The cohort included 15 or so glioblastoma patients drawn from Phase I and II dendritic cell vaccination trials, of whom 9 were newly diagnosed and 6 had recurrent disease. Patients received autologous tumor lysate-pulsed dendritic cell vaccination between 2003 and 2012. To make the vaccine, monocyte-derived dendritic cells were cultured for seven to eight days with IL-4 and GM-CSF and then pulsed overnight with autologous tumor lysate. Each patient got three intradermal injections of the dendritic cell vaccine, spaced at biweekly intervals, in the arm below the axilla. In glioblastoma patients vaccinated with dendritic cells, deep sequencing of TCR beta CDR3 regions served to measure tumor-infiltrating lymphocyte content and to compare repertoires between tumor and blood. Survival after dendritic cell vaccination was correlated with TCR sequencing metrics, such as TIL content and the overlap between tumor and blood repertoires. Study-wide conclusions, independent of this receptor: Higher estimated pretreatment TIL content predicted longer time to progression and overall survival after dendritic cell vaccination. The response model built on TCR overlap across three groups was characterized as speculative, with prospective validation still needed. TCR clonality showed no direct relationship with survival, which suggests that a diverse polyclonal response may matter. The cohort was small and heterogeneous, and full blood and tumor sets were available for few patients, with initial-recurrent tumor pairs available for even fewer patients.

Note on this clone: No cognate antigen has been identified for it. No much larger clone exists at a distance of one base, and base qualities are not known.

Using the immunoSEQ assay, TCRB CDR3 regions were amplified from roughly 2.2 micrograms of genomic DNA, or from all available DNA when less than that was on hand. The multiplex PCR employed 60 forward primers targeting TCR V beta segments and 13 reverse primers targeting J beta segments. To estimate the number of reads per starting template, synthetic control templates were added to each sample at limiting dilution. The Illumina HiSeq System generated 87 bp sequencing reads. Under the source paper's analysis protocol: PCR and sequencing errors were removed by a nearest neighbor algorithm that merged closely related sequences. TCR overlap was defined as the percentage of unique tumor TCR beta sequences that were also present in the same patient's peripheral blood. Imported from immuneACCESS, the table was reduced by TCRdb to in-frame sequences with V and J called. These copies leave out some clones; in studies compared against another copy, an unresolved V gene accounts for under half, and the cause of the remainder is not known. V and J calls and clone size are those listed in that table; D and trimming were worked out from the DNA. The sample table records under 100,000 clones; under 90% of these occur just once. The ten largest clonotypes hold 2.5% to 3% of the sample.

From the cysteine through the phenylalanine, the CDR3 covers 15 amino acids. Here the CDR3 DNA is all that survives: 45 bases in frame from base 1. The germline V gene gives CDR1 as MNHEY and CDR2 as SVGAGI. Ends trimmed: V by 5 bases, J by 10 bases; bases unmatched to a gene: 9. To be selected, patients needed enough residual fresh-frozen tumor tissue and more than two years of available survival data. None of the glioblastoma patients carried an isocitrate dehydrogenase mutation, although molecular status otherwise varied. PBMC were collected before vaccination, two weeks after the third vaccination, and at tumor progression when it occurred. Genomic DNA was extracted with the Qiagen DNeasy Blood extraction Kit.

This receptor was obtained from a human donor with glioblastoma. The chain is made from TRBV6-5 and TRBJ1-6, with 9 junctional bases fitting TRBD1. The material was blood, obtained before dendritic cell vaccination. The DNA sequence is as follows: TGTGCCAGCAGTCTGGGACAGGGAATCAGATCACCCCTCCACTTT. Protein translation: CASSLGQGIRSPLHF.